The 23 T cell receptor beta chains below all came from one sample that was sequenced in a study of CD8 T cells in Susac syndrome. Reverse transcription of about 0.5 to 1 ug RNA was carried out with random hexamers. From the immunoSEQ multiplex PCR reads, TCRdb called clonotypes with MiXCR, one entry per CDR3 protein. This sample yields 210,000 or so distinct CDR3 sequences, of which about 95% are seen a single time; approximately 0.15% belongs to the top ten. Specimen: CD4+ T cells from PBMCs. The receptors stem from a human donor with Susac syndrome.

The V call is TRBV12-3 or TRBV12-4, the J call TRBJ2-2; D possibly uses TRBD1 or TRBD2 (5 bases each). The CDR3 is 17 amino acids. Trimming cost V 4 bases and J 3 bases, with 18 bases left between them. The CDR3: CASSSPSGTRDTGELFF. CDR3 nucleotides: TGTGCCAGCAGTTCGCCCTCAGGGACCCGAGACACCGGGGAGCTGTTTTTT.

The DNA for the CDR3 is TGTGCCAGCAGCTGGGGACTTCTTACCGGGGAGCTGTTTTTT. It yields the protein CASSWGLLTGELFF. This sequence joins TRBV11-2 and TRBJ2-2; possibly TRBD2 for D (6 bases). The V end was cut by 4 bases, the J end by 5 bases, with 11 bases between. Germline V gene lookup returns CDR1 SGHAT and CDR2 FQNNGV. The CDR3 covers 14 residues.

Of note for this clonotype: One end of the junction is discordant with germline, which a read error may explain. The chain couples TRBV6-1 to TRBJ2-1; 7 positions agree with TRBD2. Germline loops: CDR1 MNHNS, CDR2 SASEGT. This CDR3 region has 15 residues. The CDR3 loop reads CASREGAGAYNEQFF. CDR3 DNA sequence: TGTGCCAGCAGAGAAGGGGCGGGGGCCTACAATGAGCAGTTCTTC.

The rearrangement uses TRBV20-1 and TRBJ2-1; either TRBD1 or TRBD2 may fit D (5 bases each). The V end was cut by 4 bases, the J end by 0 bases, with 16 bases between. The length of the CDR3 is 16 residues. Germline V lookup: CDR1 DFQATT, CDR2 SNEGSKA (reference sequence). The CDR3 bases are TGCAGTGCTACAACCCCCGGGACGAGCTCCTACAATGAGCAGTTCTTC. Translating it yields CSATTPGTSSYNEQFF.

The genes are TRBV3-1 and TRBJ2-4; the D gene could be TRBD1 or TRBD2 (6 bases each). The CDR3 sequence is 15 residues long. Germline values: CDR1 LGHDT, CDR2 YNNKEL (reference sequence). Between the trimmed V and J ends, which lost 4 bases and 6 bases, there was a span of 16 bases. CDR3 loop: CASSRGAGAGNIQYF. The CDR3 DNA is TGTGCCAGCAGCCGGGGGGCTGGGGCCGGAAACATTCAGTACTTC.

The V gene is TRBV12-3 or TRBV12-4, the J gene TRBJ1-4, with unresolved D. This CDR3 has 16 residues. V shed 7 bases and J shed 9 bases, with 24 bases lying between them. The CDR3 sequence: CASTSRAGGSGKKLFF. The CDR3 nucleotides are TGTGCCAGCACTAGCCGGGCAGGAGGGAGTGGGAAAAAACTGTTTTTT.

This chain connects TRBV29-1 to TRBJ1-4, with D uncertain. CDR3 length: 11 amino acids. From germline, CDR1 is SQVTM and CDR2 ANQGSEA. The V and J ends lost 6 bases and 5 bases respectively, with 7 bases between them. CDR3 nucleotides: TGCAGCGTGAAATGGAATGAAAAACTGTTTTTT. Amino acids: CSVKWNEKLFF.

V is TRBV6-5 and J is TRBJ1-2; TRBD1 matches at 8 bases. The V gene's germline CDR1 is MNHEY and CDR2 SVGAGI. This CDR3 region has 15 residues. With 6 bases clipped from V and 1 base from J, the junction kept 7 bases outside the gene matches. The CDR3 coding sequence is TGTGCCAGCAGAGGTCAGGGGGCAAGTAACTATGGCTACACCTTC. Its protein is CASRGQGASNYGYTF.

This chain links TRBV5-1 with TRBJ1-3; D unresolved. CDR1 and CDR2 (germline): SGHRS, YFSETQ. The CDR3 sequence is 17 residues long. V was clipped by 0 bases and J by 0 bases, with 13 bases between them. CDR3 DNA: TGCGCCAGCAGCTTGGGGCTCCAGGATATCTCTGGAAACACCATATATTTT. This codes for CASSLGLQDISGNTIYF.

This chain joins TRBV9 and TRBJ1-4; TRBD1 matches at 8 bases. The germline V gene has CDR1 SGDLS and CDR2 YYNGEE. J was trimmed by 8 bases and V by 4 bases; bases with no gene match: 10. CDR3 size: 15 residues. CDR3 DNA: TGTGCCAGCAGCCCCCGGGACAGGAACTTCGAAAAACTGTTTTTT. Translating gives CASSPRDRNFEKLFF.

This rearrangement joins TRBV7-3 to TRBJ2-7; 8 positions agree with TRBD2. This CDR3 contains 15 residues. Germline loops: CDR1 SGHTA, CDR2 FQGTGA. V gave up 1 base and J gave up 2 bases; unmatched junction bases: 4. Here the CDR3 reads CASSLRRGGPYEQYF. CDR3 nucleotide sequence: TGTGCCAGCAGCTTAAGACGGGGGGGCCCCTACGAGCAGTACTTC.

The chain couples TRBV30 to TRBJ2-5; TRBD1 aligns across 7 bases. V was clipped by 0 bases and J by 1 base; unmatched bases: 8. CDR1 GTSNPN and CDR2 SVGIG come from the germline V gene (reference sequence). This CDR3 spans 16 amino acids. The CDR3 is CAWSVMTGIGQETQYF. Here the CDR3 DNA reads TGTGCCTGGAGTGTAATGACAGGGATCGGCCAAGAGACCCAGTACTTC.

The chain is built from TRBV7-9 and TRBJ1-2; D perhaps matches TRBD1 (6 bases). The CDR3 extends over 13 amino acids. Germline CDR1 SEHNR, CDR2 FQNEAQ (reference sequence). V lost 4 bases to trimming and J lost 3 bases, with 9 bases between them. CDR3 region: CASSYRVDYGYTF. CDR3 sequence (DNA): TGTGCCAGCAGCTACAGGGTGGACTATGGCTACACCTTC.

CDR3 bases: TGCAGTGCTATATCCGACGGCCTCTATGGCTACACCTTC. This sequence encodes CSAISDGLYGYTF. The chain is built from TRBV20-1 and TRBJ1-2; D remains ambiguous. The V and J ends lost 4 bases and 4 bases respectively, with 13 bases between them. The CDR3 contains 13 residues. Germline V gene sequence: CDR1 DFQATT, CDR2 SNEGSKA (reference sequence).

The CDR3 loop reads CASSKLGNEQYF. The DNA of the CDR3 is TGTGCCAGCAGCAAACTAGGCAACGAGCAGTACTTC. This chain links TRBV21-1 with TRBJ2-7. TRBV21-1 counts as a pseudogene. The CDR3 runs 12 residues.

The chain uses TRBV11-3 and TRBJ2-7, with 7 bases identical to TRBD1. This CDR3 is built from 15 residues. The ends lost 0 bases at V and 0 bases at J; junction bases unmatched: 2. The germline V gene encodes CDR1 SGHNT and CDR2 YENEEA. The DNA for the CDR3 is TGTGCCAGCAGCTTAGACGGGACAGTCTCCTACGAGCAGTACTTC. Protein product: CASSLDGTVSYEQYF.

This chain uses TRBV3-1 with TRBJ2-3, with no clear D. Germline CDR1 reads LGHDT; CDR2 reads YNNKEL (reference sequence). Deletions cut 0 bases from V and 6 bases from J, with 10 bases between. The length of the CDR3 is 14 residues. The CDR3 reads CASSQEKTWDTQYF. CDR3 DNA sequence: TGTGCCAGCAGCCAAGAAAAAACGTGGGATACGCAGTATTTT.

The V call is TRBV7-2, the J call TRBJ2-5; 14 nucleotides line up with TRBD2. The junction had 7 bases not matched to a gene; V was cut back by 5 bases and J by 11 bases. The CDR3 runs 14 residues. Germline CDR1 and CDR2: SGHTA and FQGNSA. The CDR3 DNA follows: TGTGCCAGCAGCGGGGGGACTAGCGGGGGCCCTCAGTACTTC. This sequence encodes CASSGGTSGGPQYF.

V and J are TRBV3-1 and TRBJ2-1, with 11 nucleotides matching TRBD2. V gave up 3 bases and J gave up 7 bases; unmatched junction bases: 8. The germline CDR1 and CDR2 sequences are LGHDT and YNNKEL (reference sequence). This CDR3 contains 16 residues. CDR3 protein: CASSQMGLAVGNEQFF. The CDR3 bases are TGTGCCAGCAGCCAGATGGGACTAGCGGTGGGAAATGAGCAGTTCTTC.

The V call is TRBV20-1, the J call TRBJ2-7; 11 nucleotides align to TRBD2. Germline lookup yields CDR1 DFQATT and CDR2 SNEGSKA (reference sequence). This CDR3 spans 15 amino acids. The ends lost 3 bases at V and 0 bases at J; junction bases unmatched: 4. The CDR3 DNA is TGCAGTGCTAGTAGCGGGACTAGCGGCTCCTACGAGCAGTACTTC. It encodes CSASSGTSGSYEQYF.

This chain uses TRBV6-5 with TRBJ2-5; D possibly matches TRBD1 or TRBD2 (6 bases each). The CDR3 contains 13 residues. Trimming removed 6 bases from V and 5 bases from J, with 13 bases in between. Germline V gives CDR1 MNHEY, CDR2 SVGAGI. The CDR3 is CASRERRGETQYF. Here the CDR3 DNA reads TGTGCCAGCAGGGAACGGAGGGGGGAGACCCAGTACTTC.

The rearrangement uses TRBV20-1 and TRBJ1-6, with 8 bases lining up with TRBD1. Germline V gives CDR1 DFQATT, CDR2 SNEGSKA (reference sequence). The CDR3 covers 16 residues. The ends lost 1 base at V and 3 bases at J; junction bases unmatched: 5. Here the CDR3 reads CSARGGQGGYNSPLHF. The CDR3 DNA is TGCAGTGCTAGAGGAGGACAGGGCGGCTATAATTCACCCCTCCACTTT.

The rearrangement links TRBV28 to TRBJ2-7, with a tentative D call TRBD2 (6 bases). The V gene lost 6 bases and the J gene lost 3 bases, with 18 bases spanning the gap. In germline, CDR1 is MDHEN, CDR2 SYDVKM. The CDR3 contains 15 residues. CDR3 sequence: CASSRGSGAGYEQYF. CDR3 sequence (DNA): TGTGCCAGCAGCCGGGGGAGCGGCGCCGGCTACGAGCAGTACTTC.